The entry below describes one T cell receptor beta chain. These data come from a study of shared T cell receptors in the human thymus. Sequencing was performed with immunoSEQ multiplex PCR; in TCRdb, only in-frame clones are kept and a portion is missing. The sample lists 450,000 to 650,000 clones; 78% were seen once. The CDR3 extends over 15 amino acids. These same records also appear under a second study, on human thymus T cells. That investigation notes: Resections from corrective heart surgery provided thymus tissue.

The rearrangement uses TRBV21-1 and TRBJ1-5; the DNA was not compared with TRBD1, the D call given in the table. TRBV21-1 is a listed pseudogene. Input material: thymocytes. The source is a boy under three years old with a congenital heart defect. The CDR3 here is CASTPGTGGGQPQHF. For the CDR3, the DNA is TGTGCCAGCACTCCTGGGACAGGGGGCGGTCAGCCCCAGCATTTT.